One and the same sample provided the 21 T cell receptor beta chains below, sequenced in a study of T cell clonality in common variable immunodeficiency. Sequencing was performed with immunoSEQ multiplex PCR; in TCRdb, only in-frame clones are kept and a portion is missing. There are approximately 34,000 clones in the sample, none observed a single time. Sequences were obtained from peripheral blood mononuclear cells. The origin of the receptors is a person aged 18 to 70 in good health.

Ten or more counts support this clone. One end of the junction is discordant with germline, which a read error may explain. Read sequence stops 3 residues before the CDR3 end, and the germline J gene provides the missing end. The chain carries TRBV4-2 and TRBJ2-7; weak D call: TRBD1 (6 bases). CDR1 is LGHNA and CDR2 is YNFKEQ in the germline V gene. The CDR3 totals 15 residues. CDR3 sequence: CASSPGEWDYYEQYF. The sequenced part of the CDR3 DNA is TGCGCCAGCAGCCCAGGGGAGTGGGATTACTACGAG.

The sample holds many counts of this clone. The DNA ends 3 residues before the CDR3 does, and the rest of the CDR3 is filled in from the germline J gene. The chain joins TRBV5-5 to TRBJ2-7; 9 bases align to TRBD2. This CDR3 contains 15 residues. Germline assignment: CDR1 SGHKS and CDR2 YYEKEE (reference sequence). V shed 1 base, J shed 4 bases, and the junction held 6 bases outside the gene matches. This CDR3 is CASSLRLAGMYEQYF. Partial CDR3 DNA: TGTGCCAGCAGCTTGAGGCTAGCGGGAATGTACGAG.

This clone was seen ten or more times. The CDR3 end is not reached by the read, which stops 3 residues before it; the germline J gene fills it in. The V and J genes are TRBV9 and TRBJ2-2; no clear D gene. The CDR3 has 14 amino acids. The ends were cut back, 1 base at V and 0 bases at J, with 4 bases in the middle. Germline V lookup: CDR1 SGDLS, CDR2 YYNGEE. The sequenced CDR3 bases are TGTGCCAGCAGCGTACCCACGAACACCGGGGAG. It encodes CASSVPTNTGE. The full CDR3 protein is CASSVPTNTGELFF.

This clone was seen ten or more times. The DNA read from the CDR3 is TGTGCCAGCAGCTTAGAAGGAGGGAACTATGGC. Protein product: CASSLEGGNYG. The CDR3 in its entirety is CASSLEGGNYGYTF. The J gene is TRBJ1-2, the V gene TRBV7-2, with D unresolved. The CDR3 end falls 3 residues outside the read, so it is completed with the germline J gene. The germline CDR1 and CDR2 sequences are SGHTA and FQGNSA. The germline V and J ends were trimmed by 1 base and 2 bases, with 8 bases remaining between them. This CDR3 comprises 14 residues. The full variable domain, with the rest looked up from reference TRBV7-2 and TRBJ1-2, is GAGVSQSPSNKVTEKGKDVELRCDPISGHTALYWYRQSLGQGLEFLIYFQGNSAPDKSGLPSDRFSAERTGGSVSTLTIQRTQQEDSAVYLCASSLEGGNYGYTFGSGTRLTVV.

This clone has ten or more counts. The chain's CDR3 is CASSSHTTDTQYF. The sequenced part of the CDR3 DNA is TGTGCCAGCAGCTCCCACACCACAGATACG. The chain recombines TRBV7-3 with TRBJ2-3; D not certain. The CDR3 is cut off 3 residues early in the read; its end comes from the germline J gene. The V and J ends lost 4 bases and 2 bases respectively, with 7 bases between them. CDR3 size: 13 residues. From germline, CDR1 is SGHTA and CDR2 FQGTGA. Looking up the rest from reference TRBV7-3 and TRBJ2-3 gives the full variable domain: GAGVSQTPSNKVTEKGKYVELRCDPISGHTALYWYRQSLGQGPEFLIYFQGTGAADDSGLPNDRFFAVRPEGSVSTLKIQRTERGDSAVYLCASSSHTTDTQYFGPGTRLTVL.

This clone was counted many times. The DNA ends 3 residues before the CDR3 does, and the rest of the CDR3 is filled in from the germline J gene. The chain carries TRBV2 and TRBJ2-3, with 12 bases matching TRBD2. CDR1 is SNHLY and CDR2 is FYNNEI in the germline V gene. J was trimmed by 4 bases and V by 4 bases; bases with no gene match: 6. The CDR3 consists of 16 residues. CDR3 sequence: CASSVRTSGEADTQYF. The sequenced part of the CDR3 DNA is TGTGCCAGCAGTGTCCGGACTAGCGGGGAGGCAGATACG.

This clone was seen at least ten times. The CDR3 end falls 3 residues outside the read, so it is completed with the germline J gene. The rearrangement uses TRBV19 and TRBJ1-1; D not certain. This CDR3 region has 13 residues. V was cut by 10 bases and J by 1 base, with 13 bases left in between. Per germline, CDR1 LNHDA and CDR2 SQIVND (reference sequence). The CDR3 spells CATTDRQNTEAFF. The part of the CDR3 DNA that was read is TGTGCCACCACGGATCGACAGAACACTGAA.

This clone was seen ten or more times. Read sequence stops 3 residues before the CDR3 end, and the germline J gene provides the missing end. The J gene is TRBJ1-1, the V gene TRBV6-4; D is possibly TRBD1 (6 bases). V lost 2 bases to trimming and J lost 1 base, with 17 bases between them. The CDR3 is made up of 17 amino acids. Germline assignment: CDR1 MRHNA and CDR2 SNTAGT. CDR3 DNA (partial): TGTGCCAGCAGTGACCCCCTGAGGGGGAGGACGAACACTGAA. Protein product: CASSDPLRGRTNTE. The whole CDR3 sequence reads CASSDPLRGRTNTEAFF.

This clone was recorded at least ten times. The sequenced fragment ends 3 residues before the CDR3 boundary, so the rest is inferred from the germline J gene. The chain is built from TRBV7-9 and TRBJ1-1, with D possibly TRBD1 on 5 matching bases. Germline CDR1 reads SEHNR; CDR2 reads FQNEAQ (reference sequence). Between the trimmed V and J ends, which lost 0 bases and 4 bases, there was a span of 9 bases. The CDR3 covers 14 residues. This CDR3 is CASSLALGGTEAFF. CDR3 DNA, as far as it was read: TGTGCCAGCAGCTTAGCGCTGGGGGGCACTGAA.

The table lists this clone with a few counts. It may be a read error: a sequence one base away is much more abundant. CDR3 region: CASSVGYNEQFF. The sequenced CDR3 bases are TGTGCCAGCAGCGTCGGCTACAATGAG. This chain uses TRBV7-9 with TRBJ2-1; no definite D call. The read is 3 residues too short to cover the CDR3 end, so that end is filled in from the germline J gene. Germline V gene lookup returns CDR1 SEHNR and CDR2 FQNEAQ (reference sequence). The CDR3 runs to 12 residues. The germline V and J ends were trimmed by 5 bases and 3 bases, with 5 bases remaining between them.

This clone has at least ten counts. Coverage ceases 3 residues before the CDR3 finishes, and the germline J gene fills in the end. This chain uses TRBV7-2 with TRBJ2-5, with 7 nucleotides matching TRBD2. CDR1 is SGHTA and CDR2 is FQGNSA in the germline V gene. Trimming removed 7 bases from V and 5 bases from J; junction bases left unmatched: 13. The CDR3 runs 15 residues. The CDR3 protein is CASTPSGGSFETQYF. The sequenced CDR3 bases are TGTGCCAGCACCCCGTCGGGCGGGAGTTTTGAGACC.

In this sample, this clone turned up a few times. CDR3 bases read: TGTGCCAGCATCCGATCAGGGGGCCATTACGAG. Translated, it gives CASIRSGGHYE. The whole CDR3 region reads CASIRSGGHYEQYF. The V gene is TRBV2, the J gene TRBJ2-7; 8 nucleotides agree with TRBD1. The read stops 3 residues short of the end of the CDR3; the missing end is completed from the germline J gene. The V gene's germline CDR1 is SNHLY and CDR2 FYNNEI. The junction had 9 bases not matched to a gene; V was cut back by 7 bases and J by 4 bases. The CDR3 has 14 residues. Variable domain in full (rest from reference TRBV2 and TRBJ2-7): EPEVTQTPSHQVTQMGQEVILRCVPISNHLYFYWYRQILGQKVEFLVSFYNNEISEKSEIFDDQFSVERPDGSNFTLKIRSTKLEDSAMYFCASIRSGGHYEQYFGPGTRLTVT.

This clone occurred many times. The sequence runs out 3 residues before the end of the CDR3; the remainder is reconstructed from the germline J gene. This chain uses TRBV6-1 with TRBJ1-5; D is perhaps TRBD1 (6 bases). The CDR3 sequence is 17 residues long. The germline V and J ends were trimmed by 2 bases and 1 base, with 15 bases remaining between them. The germline gives CDR1 MNHNS, CDR2 SASEGT. The CDR3 region is CASSERPGEKSNQPQHF. Incomplete CDR3 DNA: TGTGCCAGCAGTGAAAGGCCAGGGGAGAAGAGCAATCAGCCC.

This clone was seen many times. The junction differs from germline at one of its ends, possibly a read error. From the germline J gene comes the end of the CDR3, since the read stops 3 residues before it. The chain employs TRBV4-2 and TRBJ2-1, with TRBD1 as a possible D gene (5 bases). Germline V gives CDR1 LGHNA, CDR2 YNFKEQ. This CDR3 comprises 17 residues. CDR3 DNA (partial): TGCGCCAGCAGCCAAGATTTAGGAGCAGGGAAAGACAATGAG. Protein product: CASSQDLGAGKDNE. The full-length CDR3 reads as CASSQDLGAGKDNEQFF.

The sample holds many counts of this clone. The read terminates 3 residues before the CDR3 end, so the remaining end is supplied by the germline J gene. This chain joins TRBV9 and TRBJ2-1; D gene uncertain. This CDR3 has 15 amino acids. V lost 3 bases, J lost 8 bases, and 18 bases lay in between. The germline gives CDR1 SGDLS, CDR2 YYNGEE. The CDR3 here is CASSASFFPGYEQFF. CDR3 DNA (partial): TGTGCCAGCAGCGCTAGTTTTTTCCCCGGATATGAG.

This clone showed up many times. The read ends 3 residues before the CDR3 terminus; that terminus is restored from the germline J gene. This chain joins TRBV18 and TRBJ1-6; 9 bases line up with TRBD1. The V gene end was trimmed by 5 bases and the J gene end by 5 bases; junction bases not matched to a gene: 10. The CDR3 runs 17 residues. From germline, CDR1 is KGHSH and CDR2 LQKENI. This CDR3 is CASSSDRGGWNNSPLHF. The CDR3 DNA, read in part, is TGTGCCAGCTCATCGGACAGGGGAGGTTGGAATAATTCACCC.

In this sample, this clone turned up many times. The read halts 3 residues ahead of the CDR3 end, with the missing end drawn from the germline J gene. The rearrangement links TRBV7-2 to TRBJ1-1; 8 nucleotides line up with TRBD1. The trim removed 4 bases at V and 6 bases at J, leaving 4 bases unmatched. This CDR3 contains 13 residues. Germline CDR1 and CDR2: SGHTA and FQGNSA. The CDR3 is CASSSDRAAEAFF. CDR3 bases read: TGTGCCAGCAGCTCGGACAGGGCTGCTGAA.

This clone was counted many times. Read sequence stops 3 residues before the CDR3 end, and the germline J gene provides the missing end. This chain uses TRBV7-8 with TRBJ2-7, with 8 bases that match TRBD2. V lost 4 bases, J lost 0 bases, and 5 bases stayed unmatched. Per germline, CDR1 SGHVS and CDR2 FQNEAQ. There are 15 residues in the CDR3. The CDR3 here is CASSYSGTSSYEQYF. CDR3 bases read: TGTGCCAGCAGCTATAGCGGGACCAGCTCCTACGAG.

In its sample, this clone was seen many times. The sequence runs out 3 residues before the end of the CDR3; the remainder is reconstructed from the germline J gene. The rearrangement uses TRBV4-2 and TRBJ2-7; D remains ambiguous. Germline lookup yields CDR1 LGHNA and CDR2 YNFKEQ. Trimming took 1 base from V and 2 from J, leaving 12 bases between them. The CDR3 runs 15 residues. CDR3 protein: CASSQGAIGAYEQYF. The CDR3 bases that were read are TGTGCCAGCAGCCAAGGGGCTATAGGAGCCTACGAG.

This clone showed up many times. The CDR3 goes on 3 residues after the read ends, and that part is filled in from the germline J gene. This sequence joins TRBV9 and TRBJ2-3; D remains unclear. The CDR3 extends over 14 amino acids. Germline V CDR1 and CDR2: SGDLS, YYNGEE. V shed 0 bases and J shed 1 base, with 6 bases lying between them. The DNA read from the CDR3 is TGTGCCAGCAGCGTAGAAGGGCGCACAGATACG. This translates into CASSVEGRTDT. The complete CDR3 protein is CASSVEGRTDTQYF.

This clone was counted many times. With the read ending 3 residues before the CDR3 end, the germline J gene is used to fill in that end. The chain has TRBV20-1 and TRBJ2-7; D unclear. The CDR3 extends over 13 amino acids. Per the germline V gene, CDR1 is DFQATT and CDR2 is SNEGSKA (reference sequence). Trimming pared 0 bases from V and 3 bases from J, leaving 9 bases between. Incomplete CDR3 DNA: TGCAGTGCTAGAGACCCTACTGTCTACGAG. As protein: CSARDPTVYE. The CDR3, in full, reads CSARDPTVYEQYF.